The source of this T cell receptor beta chain is a study of CD8+ T cells in alopecia areata. Overall study context: Each of the treated patients was given oral tofacitinib, 5 to 10 mg twice daily, for moderate-to-severe alopecia areata.

The treatment is: oral pan-JAK inhibitor, 5-10 mg twice daily. Using a FACSAria, the CD4+ and CD8+ T cells were sorted from the PBMCs. Sequencing relied on a cDNA template that was reverse transcribed from extracted RNA. Sequenced by immunoSEQ multiplex PCR; TCRdb stores in-frame clones only, minus some. The repertoire includes about 120,000 clones, approximately 60% of them detected once, and under 7.5% sits in the top ten. The sequence derives from a human donor with alopecia areata. The specimen comprised CD4+ T cells sorted from blood, sampled at week 4, from a patient treated with tofacitinib.

Here the CDR3 reads CASSPTGTAASSYEQYF. The CDR3 coding sequence is TGTGCCAGCAGCCCTACAGGTACAGCCGCATCATCCTACGAGCAGTACTTC. The chain joins TRBV9 to TRBJ2-7; perhaps TRBD1 as D (5 bases). The CDR3 spans 17 residues. Germline CDR1 is SGDLS and CDR2 is YYNGEE. The V end lost 4 bases, the J end lost 1 base, and 21 bases lay between the germline ends.